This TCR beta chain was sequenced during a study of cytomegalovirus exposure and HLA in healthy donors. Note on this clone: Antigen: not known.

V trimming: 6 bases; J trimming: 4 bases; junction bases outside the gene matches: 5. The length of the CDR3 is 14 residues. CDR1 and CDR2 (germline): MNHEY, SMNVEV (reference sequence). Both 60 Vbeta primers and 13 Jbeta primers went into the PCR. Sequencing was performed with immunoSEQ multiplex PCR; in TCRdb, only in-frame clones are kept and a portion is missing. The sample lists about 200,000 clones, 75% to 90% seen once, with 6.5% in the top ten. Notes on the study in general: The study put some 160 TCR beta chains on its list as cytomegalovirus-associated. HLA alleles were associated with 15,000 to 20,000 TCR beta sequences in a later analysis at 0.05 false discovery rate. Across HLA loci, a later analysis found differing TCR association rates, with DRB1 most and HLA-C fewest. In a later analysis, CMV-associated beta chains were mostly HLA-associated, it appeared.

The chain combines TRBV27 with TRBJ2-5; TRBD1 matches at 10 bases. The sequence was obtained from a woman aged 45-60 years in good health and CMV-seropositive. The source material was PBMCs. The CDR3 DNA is TGTGCCAGCAGCTTGACAGGGGGCCTAGAGACCCAGTACTTC. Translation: CASSLTGGLETQYF.